These 8 T cell receptor beta chains share one sample of origin, sequenced in a study of Ad26.COV2.S vaccination and SARS-CoV-2 variants (dated by TCRdb to the early 2020s). This sample's treatment or condition label indicates: some 20 received Ad26.COV2.S at low or high dose, single or two shots; five or six received placebo; per-sample allocation not given. Repertoires of vaccine and placebo recipients were sequenced from samples taken on day 63 after the first injection. Libraries were prepared through the immunoSEQ multiplex PCR assay. Here the immuneACCESS table is served through TCRdb, limited to in-frame sequences with V and J called. Missing clones are a known gap in these copies; in checked studies unresolved V genes cover under half, and the rest lacks a known reason. In this sample the table shows some 300,000 clones, around four fifths of which occur a single time. 2% to 2.5% of the sample comes from the top ten.

Specimen: peripheral blood, collected in a trial of Ad26.COV2.S vaccine versus placebo. These receptors were collected from a person between 18 and 65 years old who received the Ad26.COV2.S COVID-19 vaccine or a placebo.

The V gene is TRBV4-1, the J gene TRBJ1-5; D is uncertain. Per germline, CDR1 MGHRA and CDR2 YSYEKL. V was cut by 1 base and J by 4 bases, with 11 bases left in between. CDR3 length equals 15 residues. DNA of the CDR3: TGCGCCAGCAGCCAAGTTGAAGGAATAAATCAGCCCCAGCATTTT. Translating it yields CASSQVEGINQPQHF.

The rearrangement links TRBV9 to TRBJ2-1; D assignment may be TRBD1 or TRBD2 (5 bases each). The germline V gene encodes CDR1 SGDLS and CDR2 YYNGEE. The CDR3 contains 14 residues. Deletions cut 3 bases from V and 3 bases from J, with 10 bases between. CDR3 nucleotides: TGTGCCAGCAGCGCGGGACGGCTCTACAATGAGCAGTTCTTC. It codes for CASSAGRLYNEQFF.

This chain joins TRBV10-3 and TRBJ1-5; D gene uncertain. Germline V CDR1 and CDR2: ENHRY, SYGVKD. V was clipped by 3 bases and J by 9 bases, with 9 bases between them. There are 12 residues in the CDR3. CDR3 amino acids: CAISDPGWPQHF. In nucleotides, the CDR3 is TGTGCCATCAGTGACCCCGGATGGCCCCAGCATTTT.

This chain connects TRBV10-3 to TRBJ2-1; 11 positions match TRBD2. The CDR3 runs to 15 residues. V lost 5 bases, J lost 4 bases, and 4 bases stayed unmatched. The germline V gene has CDR1 ENHRY and CDR2 SYGVKD. CDR3 coding DNA: TGTGCCATCAGTCCCGGGACTAGCGGATACAATGAGCAGTTCTTC. It specifies CAISPGTSGYNEQFF.

A remark on this clone: One end of the junction fails to match germline, which may point to a read error. The gene calls are TRBV7-7 and TRBJ2-2; D is perhaps TRBD1 (6 bases). There are 15 residues in the CDR3. Germline V lookup: CDR1 SSHAT, CDR2 FNYEAQ (reference sequence). DNA for the CDR3: TGTGCTAGCAGCGCTACAGGGTCACAAACCGGGGAGCTGTTTTTT. Amino acids: CASSATGSQTGELFF.

The chain joins TRBV19 to TRBJ1-4; D possibly corresponds to TRBD1 (5 bases). CDR1 is LNHDA, CDR2 SQIVND, per germline (reference sequence). The CDR3 consists of 13 residues. V shed 7 bases and J shed 14 bases, with 20 bases lying between them. CDR3 sequence: CASTRTGGLLLFF. The CDR3 DNA follows: TGTGCCAGTACTCGAACAGGAGGTCTCCTTCTGTTTTTT.

This clone was counted once. The rearrangement uses TRBV19 and TRBJ2-3, with D unclear. V lost 3 bases to trimming and J lost 2 bases, with 9 bases between them. CDR1 is LNHDA and CDR2 is SQIVND in the germline V gene (reference sequence). The CDR3 is made up of 14 amino acids. CDR3 in DNA: TGTGCCAGTAGTATGGTACAGTCCACAGATACGCAGTATTTT. Encoded protein: CASSMVQSTDTQYF.

V is TRBV5-1 and J is TRBJ2-5; D unresolved. Germline lookup yields CDR1 SGHRS and CDR2 YFSETQ. Trimming removed 4 bases from V and 1 base from J, with 5 bases in between. CDR3 length equals 12 residues. The CDR3 nucleotides read TGCGCCAGCAGCCCCACCCAAGAGACCCAGTACTTC. It is translated as CASSPTQETQYF.